This passage covers 2 T cell receptor beta chains from one sample sequenced in a study of blood T cell dynamics during melanoma immunotherapy. Repertoires were generated with immunoSEQ multiplex PCR, while TCRdb's copy carries only in-frame clones and drops some. The top ten hold under 15% of the sample, which has approximately 670 clones, around 76% seen once. The study's findings and limits: Cell-free DNA CDR3 sequences most resembled the immune-effector CD8+ subset, which was also most clonal.

Time point in this sample: pre-treatment baseline. The CD3+ CD4- CD8+ CD45RA- CD45RO-high CD27- CCR7- memory phenotype defined TIE cells. These TCRs are of unknown antigen specificity. This specimen consisted of CD8+ T cells from blood, obtained from a patient treated with checkpoint blockade. The receptors were gathered from a human donor with melanoma.

The J gene is TRBJ1-1, the V gene TRBV4-3; tentatively, D is TRBD1 (5 bases). The ends were cut back, 1 base at V and 4 bases at J, with 10 bases in the middle. Germline V gene data show CDR1 as LGHNA and CDR2 as YSLEER. This CDR3 is 14 amino acids long. The DNA of the CDR3 is TGCGCCAGCAGCCAAGCTGGGGACGGCACTGAAGCTTTCTTT. Protein sequence: CASSQAGDGTEAFF.

The chain combines TRBV10-3 with TRBJ1-4, with D perhaps matching TRBD1 (5 bases). V lost 4 bases and J lost 3, with 18 bases in between. The CDR3 totals 17 residues. Germline CDR1 and CDR2: ENHRY and SYGVKD. For the CDR3, the DNA is TGTGCCATCAGTGGAGTCAGGGCCGTGTCGGCTAATGAAAAACTGTTTTTT. Translation gives CAISGVRAVSANEKLFF.